The 17 T cell receptor beta chains in this list originate from one sample, sequenced in a study of blood T cell repertoires in COVID-19. TCRdb's table, derived via immunoSEQ multiplex PCR, lists solely in-frame clones and lacks some. The sample contains over 100,000 clones, over 60% of which appear only once. Sequenced input: peripheral blood. The origin of the receptors is a woman in her 70s with acute or convalescent COVID-19.

The chain recombines TRBV30 with TRBJ2-1; 7 bases agree with TRBD2. Per germline, CDR1 GTSNPN and CDR2 SVGIG (reference sequence). J gave up 3 bases and V 4 bases, and 6 bases lay outside the gene matches. This CDR3 spans 14 amino acids. The CDR3 DNA reads as TGTGCCTGGACCCGTGGCGGGGGCTACAATGAGCAGTTCTTC. Translating it yields CAWTRGGGYNEQFF.

This chain uses TRBV19 with TRBJ1-6; perhaps TRBD1 as D (5 bases). Trimming stripped 5 bases from V and 8 bases from J, with 7 bases between. Germline CDR1 and CDR2: LNHDA and SQIVND (reference sequence). The CDR3 is 12 amino acids. CDR3 bases: TGTGCCAGTAGTCCGGGGGATTCACCCCTCCACTTT. Translated, it gives CASSPGDSPLHF.

V usage is TRBV5-1 and J usage is TRBJ2-5, with D unclear. This CDR3 has 13 residues. Germline CDR1 SGHRS, CDR2 YFSETQ. Deletions cut 2 bases from V and 5 bases from J, with 10 bases between. The CDR3 sequence is CASSFTLGETQYF. CDR3 nucleotides: TGCGCCAGCAGCTTCACCCTCGGGGAGACCCAGTACTTC. The variable domain in full, with the rest retrieved from reference TRBV5-1 and TRBJ2-5, is KAGVTQTPRYLIKTRGQQVTLSCSPISGHRSVSWYQQTPGQGLQFLFEYFSETQRNKGNFPGRFSGRQFSNSRSEMNVSTLELGDSALYLCASSFTLGETQYFGPGTRLLVL.

The chain uses TRBV15 and TRBJ1-5, with D possibly TRBD1 on 5 matching bases. There are 15 residues in the CDR3. Germline-derived CDR1 and CDR2 are LNHNV and YYDKDF (reference sequence). Trimming removed 1 base at V and 2 bases at J, with 9 bases between. CDR3 loop: CATSRGGDGNQPQHF. CDR3 sequence (DNA): TGTGCCACCAGCAGAGGGGGGGATGGCAATCAGCCCCAGCATTTT.

V is TRBV14 and J is TRBJ2-5, with D uncertain. This CDR3 comprises 15 residues. The germline gives CDR1 SGHDN, CDR2 FVKESK. V was shortened by 0 bases and J by 2 bases, with 10 bases between the two germline ends. CDR3 sequence: CASSQDLGRQETQYF. In nucleotides, the CDR3 is TGTGCCAGCAGCCAAGATCTGGGCCGTCAAGAGACCCAGTACTTC.

This clone occurred once. The chain carries TRBV19 and TRBJ2-1; 11 positions agree with TRBD2. Germline V CDR1 and CDR2: LNHDA, SQIVND (reference sequence). J was trimmed by 14 bases and V by 3 bases; bases with no gene match: 9. The CDR3 covers 14 residues. In DNA, the CDR3 is TGTGCCAGTAGTATTCTAGCGGGGGGACGTCCCGAGTTCTTC. This translates into CASSILAGGRPEFF.

Here the CDR3 DNA reads TGTGCCAGCAGGACGGGTCCGAACACTGAAGCTTTCTTT. It is translated as CASRTGPNTEAFF. V usage is TRBV6-5 and J usage is TRBJ1-1; no clear D. The CDR3 is 13 amino acids. Trimming took 6 bases from V and 1 from J, leaving 9 bases between them. Germline V gives CDR1 MNHEY, CDR2 SVGAGI.

J is TRBJ1-3 and V is TRBV5-1; TRBD1 matches 8 bases. CDR1 is SGHRS, CDR2 YFSETQ, per germline. CDR3 length equals 19 residues. V lost 4 bases and J lost 0; bases outside the gene matches: 15. The CDR3 reads CASSTNYPGTGNSGNTIYF. The CDR3 region has the DNA TGCGCCAGCAGCACCAACTACCCCGGGACAGGCAACTCTGGAAACACCATATATTTT.

V is TRBV15 and J is TRBJ1-2, with 8 bases that match TRBD1. The V and J ends lost 1 base and 5 bases, in that order; junction bases with no gene match: 0. The CDR3 consists of 13 residues. The germline V gene has CDR1 LNHNV and CDR2 YYDKDF (reference sequence). CDR3 residues: CATSRGDRYGYTF. CDR3 DNA sequence: TGTGCCACCAGCAGAGGGGACAGGTATGGCTACACCTTC.

This chain connects TRBV7-9 to TRBJ2-4; D is ambiguous. Trimming removed 3 bases from V and 0 bases from J, with 6 bases in between. This CDR3 has 14 residues. Germline V gives CDR1 SEHNR, CDR2 FQNEAQ (reference sequence). CDR3 loop: CASSFHGAKNIQYF. In DNA form, the CDR3 reads TGTGCCAGCAGCTTTCACGGAGCCAAAAACATTCAGTACTTC.

The chain employs TRBV28 and TRBJ1-2; D unclear. CDR3 length equals 12 residues. From germline, CDR1 is MDHEN and CDR2 SYDVKM. V lost 5 bases and J 4 bases, leaving 8 bases between the germline ends. The DNA of the CDR3 is TGTGCCAGCAGTACAGCGGTCTATGGCTACACCTTC. Residues: CASSTAVYGYTF.

The V and J genes are TRBV6-5 and TRBJ1-1; TRBD1 matches 7 bases. Germline assignment: CDR1 MNHEY and CDR2 SVGAGI. The CDR3 has 13 residues. Trimming at V came to 8 bases and at J to 4 bases, leaving 7 bases not matched to a gene. In DNA, the CDR3 is TGTGCCAGCGAGGGGCAGGGGGGCACTGAAGCTTTCTTT. Protein product: CASEGQGGTEAFF.

The rearrangement links TRBV5-1 to TRBJ1-3; D is uncertain. V lost 5 bases, J lost 0 bases, and 12 bases lay in between. This CDR3 contains 15 residues. Germline assignment: CDR1 SGHRS and CDR2 YFSETQ. This CDR3 is CASRPQVSSGNTIYF. The DNA of the CDR3 is TGCGCCAGCAGACCCCAGGTCAGCTCTGGAAACACCATATATTTT. Drawing the rest from reference TRBV5-1 and TRBJ1-3, the complete variable domain is KAGVTQTPRYLIKTRGQQVTLSCSPISGHRSVSWYQQTPGQGLQFLFEYFSETQRNKGNFPGRFSGRQFSNSRSEMNVSTLELGDSALYLCASRPQVSSGNTIYFGEGSWLTVV.

The V gene is TRBV24-1, the J gene TRBJ2-3; 8 nucleotides match TRBD1. The CDR3 contains 16 residues. V gave up 3 bases and J gave up 0 bases; unmatched junction bases: 4. CDR1 is KGHDR, CDR2 SFDVKD, per germline. CDR3 in amino acids: CATSDPGGPSTDTQYF. The DNA for the CDR3 is TGTGCCACCAGTGATCCAGGGGGCCCTAGCACAGATACGCAGTATTTT.

This chain connects TRBV9 to TRBJ1-4; D is ambiguous. The CDR3 has 15 amino acids. Germline V lookup: CDR1 SGDLS, CDR2 YYNGEE. V shed 0 bases and J shed 4 bases, with 10 bases lying between them. The CDR3 coding sequence is TGTGCCAGCAGCGTAGGTGGCAGGCTTAATGAAAAACTGTTTTTT. Translating gives CASSVGGRLNEKLFF. Filled out from reference TRBV9 and TRBJ1-4, the complete variable domain reads DSGVTQTPKHLITATGQRVTLRCSPRSGDLSVYWYQQSLDQGLQFLIQYYNGEERAKGNILERFSAQQFPDLHSELNLSSLELGDSALYFCASSVGGRLNEKLFFGSGTQLSVL.

This chain's CDR3 is CASSPGQGGSPLHF. The CDR3 region has the DNA TGTGCCAGCAGCCCGGGACAGGGGGGTTCACCCCTCCACTTT. The chain is built from TRBV27 and TRBJ1-6; 11 bases are shared with TRBD1. This CDR3 comprises 14 residues. CDR1 is MNHEY and CDR2 is SMNVEV in the germline V gene (reference sequence). The J segment lost 9 bases and the V segment lost 6 bases, leaving 4 bases of the junction unmatched.

V and J are TRBV29-1 and TRBJ2-2; 10 nucleotides line up with TRBD2. The germline CDR1 and CDR2 sequences are SQVTM and ANQGSEA. Germline trimming cut 6 bases from V and 6 bases from J; bases unmatched to any gene: 7. This CDR3 region has 14 residues. DNA for the CDR3: TGCAGCGTACAACCGGGACTAGCGCCCGGGGAGCTGTTTTTT. This codes for CSVQPGLAPGELFF.